This record concerns one T cell receptor beta chain sequence. The cDNA 3' end received a ligated oligonucleotide with a UMI. The first PCR ran around 4 cycles with an equimolar RC1.1 and RC1.2 beta primer mix. Via MiXCR, TCRdb re-called the UMI-ligation and nested PCR reads, giving one row per CDR3 protein. The table has fewer than 40,000 distinct CDR3 sequences, under 7.5% seen once. V shed 4 bases and J shed 10 bases, with 16 bases lying between them. The CDR3 runs to 14 residues. Germline values: CDR1 MNHEY, CDR2 SVGAGI. This entry comes from a study of quantifying T cell responses using KT2 cells. Study overall: RNA was reverse transcribed with TCR alpha and beta constant-region primers.

The receptor comes from a human donor. The chain recombines TRBV6-5 with TRBJ1-4, with a weak D call TRBD1 (6 bases). Sequencing was performed on PBMCs spiked with cells of the T cell clone KT2. The CDR3 reads CASSFIQGGGKLFF. CDR3 in DNA: TGTGCCAGCAGTTTCATACAGGGCGGGGGAAAACTGTTTTTT.